The text below deals with one T cell receptor beta chain. Its specificity is not known. Replicate PCRs for sorted subsets used 200 to 250 ng DNA; this equaled about 30,000 T cell genomes. Per the authors' pipeline: ImmunoSEQ junction-only sequences lacked quality scores, so their filtering differed. TCRdb keeps only in-frame clones here, not all; method: immunoSEQ multiplex PCR. Clone size and V and J calls were adopted from that table, with D and trimming inferred from the DNA. The table shows about 2.3 million clones, with 85% to 95% occurring only once. The source of the sample is a study of shared clonotypes between healthy human individuals. General study points: How much donors shared clonotypes was expected to be affected by sequencing depth.

Splitting of CD4+ cells produced CD45RA+ naive and CD45RA-negative memory subsets. Sequences were obtained from naive CD4+ T cells from PBMCs. Subset of the sample: CD45RA+ positively selected. The TCR sequence derives from a man between 18 and 29 years old in good health. Some clones in this sample may be carry-over from other donors' samples.

The CDR3 loop reads CAIRGIVGTGELFF. The CDR3 DNA reads as TGTGCCATACGGGGTATAGTTGGCACCGGGGAGCTGTTTTTT. The chain carries TRBV6-1 and TRBJ2-2; D might be TRBD2 (5 bases). From germline, CDR1 is MNHNS and CDR2 SASEGT. The CDR3 sequence is 14 residues long. With 10 bases removed from V and 4 bases from J, the gap between germline ends came to 16 bases.